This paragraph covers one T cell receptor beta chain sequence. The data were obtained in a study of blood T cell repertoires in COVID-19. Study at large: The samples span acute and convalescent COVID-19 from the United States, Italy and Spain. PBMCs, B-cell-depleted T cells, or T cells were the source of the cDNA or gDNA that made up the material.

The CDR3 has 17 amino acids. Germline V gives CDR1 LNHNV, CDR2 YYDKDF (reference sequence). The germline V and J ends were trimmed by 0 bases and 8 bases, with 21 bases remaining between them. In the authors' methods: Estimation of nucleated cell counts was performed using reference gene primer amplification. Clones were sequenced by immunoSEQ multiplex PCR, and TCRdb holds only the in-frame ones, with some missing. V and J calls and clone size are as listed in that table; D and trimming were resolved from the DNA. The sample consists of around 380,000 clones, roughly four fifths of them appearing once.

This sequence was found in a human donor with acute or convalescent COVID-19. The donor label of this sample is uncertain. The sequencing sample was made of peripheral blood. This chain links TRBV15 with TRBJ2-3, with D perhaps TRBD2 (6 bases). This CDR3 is CATSRDASFGSGSTQYF. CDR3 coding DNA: TGTGCCACCAGCAGAGATGCTTCTTTCGGGAGTGGGAGTACGCAGTATTTT.